These 8 T cell receptor beta chains were sequenced from one sample in a study of blood T cell repertoires in COVID-19. The table came from immunoSEQ multiplex PCR; TCRdb's copy has only in-frame clones and leaves some out. The sample shows a few hundred thousand clones, nearly 90% of them seen only once. Sequencing was carried out using peripheral blood. The origin of the receptors is a woman in her thirties or forties with COVID-19, enrolled during active disease.

This sequence joins TRBV9 and TRBJ1-2, with unresolved D. The V end lost 2 bases, the J end lost 2 bases, and 13 bases lay between the germline ends. This CDR3 is built from 15 residues. Germline V gene sequence: CDR1 SGDLS, CDR2 YYNGEE. The DNA of the CDR3 is TGTGCCAGCAGCGTGAACCCGACGGGAAACTATGGCTACACCTTC. Translation gives CASSVNPTGNYGYTF.

V is TRBV24-1 and J is TRBJ2-5, with 7 nucleotides matching TRBD1. Trimming removed 4 bases from V and 0 bases from J; junction bases left unmatched: 4. The germline V gene encodes CDR1 KGHDR and CDR2 SFDVKD. The CDR3 has 15 amino acids. CDR3 region: CATSDRQGNQETQYF. The CDR3 region has the DNA TGTGCCACCAGTGACCGACAGGGTAACCAAGAGACCCAGTACTTC.

In this sample, this clone turned up a few times. V gene TRBV19 combines with J gene TRBJ2-7; D unclear. This CDR3 is 14 amino acids long. Deletions cut 5 bases from V and 1 base from J, with 12 bases between. CDR1 is LNHDA and CDR2 is SQIVND in the germline V gene (reference sequence). The chain's CDR3 is CASSLGVSSYEQYF. The CDR3, as DNA: TGTGCCAGTAGTCTAGGAGTTTCGTCCTACGAGCAGTACTTC.

V gene TRBV15 combines with J gene TRBJ2-3; D is possibly TRBD1 (6 bases). The CDR3 is 15 residues long. CDR1 is LNHNV and CDR2 is YYDKDF in the germline V gene (reference sequence). V was shortened by 5 bases and J by 0 bases, with 12 bases between the two germline ends. The CDR3 DNA reads as TGTGCCACCAGCTTCAGGGGTGCTAGCACAGATACGCAGTATTTT. Encoded protein: CATSFRGASTDTQYF.

This clone is a singleton in its sample. The chain uses TRBV4-3 and TRBJ2-3, with D perhaps TRBD2 (6 bases). Germline CDR1 reads LGHNA; CDR2 reads YSLEER. The CDR3 extends over 14 amino acids. Trimming removed 0 bases at V and 6 bases at J, with 10 bases between. CDR3 sequence: CASSQEGGPDTQYF. In DNA, the CDR3 is TGCGCCAGCAGCCAAGAGGGGGGTCCGGATACGCAGTATTTT.

This chain links TRBV19 with TRBJ2-1; a possible D gene is TRBD2 (5 bases). The V and J ends lost 5 bases and 7 bases respectively, with 21 bases between them. Germline loops: CDR1 LNHDA, CDR2 SQIVND (reference sequence). The CDR3 contains 16 residues. DNA of the CDR3: TGTGCCAGTAGTTTTTATCCAAGCCCTAGCCCAAATGAGCAGTTCTTC. It specifies CASSFYPSPSPNEQFF.

As concerns this clone: One end of the junction varies from germline; a read error may be responsible. This chain connects TRBV19 to TRBJ1-2, with no clear D. The CDR3 has 11 amino acids. In germline, CDR1 is LNHDA, CDR2 SQIVND (reference sequence). In DNA, the CDR3 is TGTGCCAGTAGTATTGGAGACCGGGTCTACTTC. Its translation: CASSIGDRVYF.

This clone was observed a few times. The chain couples TRBV6-6 to TRBJ1-5; possible D gene TRBD1, 5 bases. The CDR3 has 16 amino acids. Germline lookup yields CDR1 MNHNY and CDR2 SVGAGI (reference sequence). V lost 7 bases to trimming and J lost 9 bases, with 25 bases between them. The CDR3 here is CASTYLRSVGGWPQHF. CDR3 bases: TGTGCCAGCACCTACCTCAGATCGGTGGGGGGTTGGCCCCAGCATTTT.